These 32 T cell receptor beta chains were sequenced from one sample in a study of radiotherapy plus CTLA-4 blockade in lung cancer. This table comes from immunoSEQ multiplex PCR, and its TCRdb copy is limited to in-frame clones, with some not included. The sample has over 100,000 clones; over 65% are singletons. Here the sequenced sample was peripheral blood, taken from a patient treated with radiotherapy plus ipilimumab. The receptors originated from a human donor with non-small cell lung cancer that progressed on radiotherapy plus ipilimumab. Some clones in this sample may be carry-over from other donors' samples.

This rearrangement joins TRBV13 to TRBJ2-7; D is tentatively TRBD1 or TRBD2 (5 bases each). V was pared by 2 bases and J by 0 bases, with 11 bases between. The CDR3 runs to 15 residues. Germline V gene data show CDR1 as PRHDT and CDR2 as FYEKMQ (reference sequence). The CDR3 coding sequence is TGTGCCAGCAGCTTAACCGGGGACCCCTCCTACGAGCAGTACTTC. Amino acids: CASSLTGDPSYEQYF.

This clone was seen a single time. The chain recombines TRBV10-1 with TRBJ1-2, with D hard to call. The CDR3 totals 16 residues. V dropped 0 bases and J dropped 1 base, with 12 bases sitting between them. Germline loops: CDR1 WNHNN, CDR2 SYGVQD (reference sequence). CDR3 DNA: TGCGCCAGCAGTGAGTCGAAAGCGGGTGGTAACTATGGCTACACCTTC. This gives the protein CASSESKAGGNYGYTF.

This chain joins TRBV15 and TRBJ2-7; 8 positions agree with TRBD1. The trim removed 3 bases at V and 2 bases at J, leaving 9 bases unmatched. In germline, CDR1 is LNHNV, CDR2 YYDKDF (reference sequence). There are 16 residues in the CDR3. CDR3 loop: CATSSVGPGQAYEQYF. CDR3 DNA: TGTGCCACCAGCAGCGTTGGGCCGGGACAGGCCTACGAGCAGTACTTC. The full variable domain, with the rest looked up from reference TRBV15 and TRBJ2-7, is DAMVIQNPRYQVTQFGKPVTLSCSQTLNHNVMYWYQQKSSQAPKLLFHYYDKDFNNEADTPDNFQSRRPNTSFCFLDIRSPGLGDTAMYLCATSSVGPGQAYEQYFGPGTRLTVT.

This clone was found a few times. The chain combines TRBV18 with TRBJ2-7; tentative D call: TRBD2 (5 bases). Trimming shortened V by 0 bases and J by 1 base, and 13 bases separated the two germline ends. The CDR3 spans 16 residues. The germline V gene has CDR1 KGHSH and CDR2 LQKENI. CDR3 nucleotide sequence: TGTGCCAGCTCACCACCGAGGCCGACGGGGTCCTACGAGCAGTACTTC. Residues: CASSPPRPTGSYEQYF. Using reference TRBV18 and TRBJ2-7 for the parts outside the CDR3, the full variable domain is NAGVMQNPRHLVRRRGQEARLRCSPMKGHSHVYWYRQLPEEGLKFMVYLQKENIIDESGMPKERFSAEFPKEGPSILRIQQVVRGDSAAYFCASSPPRPTGSYEQYFGPGTRLTVT.

The V gene is TRBV7-2, the J gene TRBJ1-3; D is unclear. Germline V gene data show CDR1 as SGHTA and CDR2 as FQGNSA. Between the trimmed V and J ends, which lost 5 bases and 4 bases, there was a span of 15 bases. There are 15 residues in the CDR3. This chain's CDR3 is CASSIVGSAGNTIYF. CDR3 sequence (DNA): TGTGCCAGCAGCATAGTAGGCAGTGCAGGAAACACCATATATTTT.

This chain connects TRBV5-5 to TRBJ1-2; a weak D match, TRBD1 (5 bases). Germline CDR1 reads SGHKS; CDR2 reads YYEKEE (reference sequence). Deletions cut 4 bases from V and 4 bases from J, with 14 bases between. The CDR3 is made up of 14 amino acids. The CDR3 spells CASSQVTGSYGYTF. CDR3 nucleotide sequence: TGTGCCAGCAGCCAAGTAACAGGATCCTATGGCTACACCTTC.

This clone was seen more than once but under ten times. The chain links TRBV11-1 to TRBJ2-1; D is uncertain. Germline assignment: CDR1 SGHAT and CDR2 FQDESV (reference sequence). Trimming cost V 5 bases and J 0 bases, with 17 bases left between them. The CDR3 runs to 17 residues. CDR3 protein: CASSPGQNLISYNEQFF. DNA for the CDR3: TGTGCCAGCAGCCCTGGGCAGAACCTAATCTCCTACAATGAGCAGTTCTTC.

The J gene is TRBJ2-1, the V gene TRBV9; 8 bases map to TRBD2. CDR1 and CDR2 (germline): SGDLS, YYNGEE. The V gene end was trimmed by 4 bases and the J gene end by 2 bases; junction bases not matched to a gene: 5. The CDR3 consists of 15 residues. CDR3 sequence (DNA): TGTGCCAGCAGCTTTAGCGGGGTTCCCTACAATGAGCAGTTCTTC. It yields the protein CASSFSGVPYNEQFF.

The J gene is TRBJ2-5, the V gene TRBV7-3, with a tentative D call TRBD2 (5 bases). The CDR3 spans 17 residues. Trimming took 0 bases from V and 4 from J, leaving 18 bases between them. The germline CDR1 and CDR2 sequences are SGHTA and FQGTGA. CDR3 sequence (DNA): TGTGCCAGCAGCTTAACGGTTGGGGAGAGGGCTCGAGAGACCCAGTACTTC. Translated, it gives CASSLTVGERARETQYF.

The V and J genes are TRBV7-9 and TRBJ2-1; weak D call: TRBD1 (6 bases). The V and J ends lost 1 base and 1 base respectively, with 11 bases between them. The CDR3 consists of 16 residues. Germline CDR1 reads SEHNR; CDR2 reads FQNEAQ (reference sequence). The CDR3 loop reads CASSLGRGGSYNEQFF. The CDR3 nucleotides read TGTGCCAGCAGCTTAGGCAGGGGTGGGTCCTACAATGAGCAGTTCTTC. Combining the CDR3 with reference TRBV7-9 and TRBJ2-1 gives the whole variable domain DTGVSQNPRHKITKRGQNVTFRCDPISEHNRLYWYRQTLGQGPEFLTYFQNEAQLEKSRLLSDRFSAERPKGSFSTLEIQRTEQGDSAMYLCASSLGRGGSYNEQFFGPGTRLTVL.

This clone was seen just once. The rearrangement links TRBV5-4 to TRBJ2-3; TRBD1 matches 9 bases. V trimming: 4 bases; J trimming: 0 bases; junction bases outside the gene matches: 6. The CDR3 runs 16 residues. Germline CDR1 reads SGHNT; CDR2 reads YYREEE (reference sequence). CDR3 bases: TGTGCCAGCAGCAAACAGGGGGCGCTTAGCACAGATACGCAGTATTTT. It specifies CASSKQGALSTDTQYF.

CDR3 amino acids: CASSPPEPGEGEQFF. The CDR3 DNA is TGTGCCAGCAGTCCGCCGGAGCCCGGCGAAGGTGAGCAGTTCTTC. V gene TRBV7-6 combines with J gene TRBJ2-1, with D unresolved. CDR1 and CDR2 (germline): SGHVS, FNYEAQ. This CDR3 has 15 amino acids. Trimming shortened V by 6 bases and J by 9 bases, and 21 bases separated the two germline ends.

V usage is TRBV5-4 and J usage is TRBJ2-5; perhaps D is TRBD1 or TRBD2 (5 bases each). This CDR3 spans 15 amino acids. V was trimmed by 4 bases and J by 3 bases, leaving 16 bases between them. Germline V gene lookup returns CDR1 SGHNT and CDR2 YYREEE (reference sequence). The DNA for the CDR3 is TGTGCCAGCAGCCTACGCCCGGGACCGAAAGAGACCCAGTACTTC. It encodes CASSLRPGPKETQYF.

The chain combines TRBV18 with TRBJ2-2; D perhaps matches TRBD1 (6 bases). The V gene lost 1 base and the J gene lost 5 bases, with 11 bases spanning the gap. The CDR3 spans 15 residues. CDR1 is KGHSH and CDR2 is LQKENI in the germline V gene. The CDR3 here is CASSPRGLRTGELFF. The CDR3 region has the DNA TGTGCCAGCTCACCACGGGGGCTAAGGACCGGGGAGCTGTTTTTT.

The CDR3 region is CASSQVTNRGSEYGYTF. CDR3 in DNA: TGCGCCAGCAGCCAAGTTACTAACAGGGGGTCTGAATATGGCTACACCTTC. The V gene is TRBV4-1, the J gene TRBJ1-2; 8 bases fit TRBD1. Germline trimming cut 1 base from V and 5 bases from J; bases unmatched to any gene: 12. Germline CDR1 MGHRA, CDR2 YSYEKL. The length of the CDR3 is 17 residues.

This chain connects TRBV18 to TRBJ2-6, with D hard to call. V lost 1 base and J lost 9, with 16 bases in between. The CDR3 length is 16 residues. Germline CDR1 KGHSH, CDR2 LQKENI. CDR3 amino acids: CASSPLLTPSLNVLTF. Written as DNA, the CDR3 is TGTGCCAGCTCACCACTACTGACCCCCAGCCTCAACGTCCTGACTTTC.

A remark on this clone: Other DNA sequences from this sample encode an identical CDR3 as well. The chain recombines TRBV30 with TRBJ2-7, with TRBD2 matching 13 bases. The CDR3 is 17 residues long. J was trimmed by 4 bases and V by 3 bases; bases with no gene match: 12. Per the germline V gene, CDR1 is GTSNPN and CDR2 is SVGIG (reference sequence). The chain's CDR3 is CAWSPSPGLAGPYEQYF. The CDR3 DNA follows: TGTGCCTGGAGCCCTTCTCCGGGACTAGCGGGACCTTACGAGCAGTACTTC.

This clone was recorded once. CDR3 amino acids: CASSAPGQINEKLFF. As DNA, the CDR3 is TGTGCCAGCAGCGCCCCGGGACAGATTAATGAAAAACTGTTTTTT. This chain connects TRBV7-2 to TRBJ1-4, with 7 bases identical to TRBD1. Germline V gene sequence: CDR1 SGHTA, CDR2 FQGNSA. Trimming removed 5 bases from V and 4 bases from J; junction bases left unmatched: 7. The CDR3 loop spans 15 amino acids.

The chain employs TRBV25-1 and TRBJ1-4, with D tentatively TRBD1 (5 bases). The CDR3 sequence is 13 residues long. V gave up 5 bases and J gave up 6 bases, with 10 bases separating them. Germline V gene lookup returns CDR1 MGHDK and CDR2 SYGVNS. CDR3 coding DNA: TGTGCCAGCAGTAAGACAGATGATGAAAAACTGTTTTTT. Translation: CASSKTDDEKLFF. Using reference TRBV25-1 and TRBJ1-4 for the parts outside the CDR3, the full variable domain is EADIYQTPRYLVIGTGKKITLECSQTMGHDKMYWYQQDPGMELHLIHYSYGVNSTEKGDLSSESTVSRIRTEHFPLTLESARPSHTSQYLCASSKTDDEKLFFGSGTQLSVL.

CDR3 sequence: CASSVGPTNEKLFF. Written as DNA, the CDR3 is TGTGCCAGCAGCGTAGGGCCCACTAATGAAAAACTGTTTTTT. V usage is TRBV9 and J usage is TRBJ1-4; D remains ambiguous. The CDR3 contains 14 residues. Germline CDR1 and CDR2: SGDLS and YYNGEE. V lost 0 bases and J 2 bases, leaving 5 bases between the germline ends.

The chain recombines TRBV5-4 with TRBJ2-7; TRBD2 aligns across 9 bases. Germline CDR1 SGHNT, CDR2 YYREEE (reference sequence). The CDR3 has 16 residues. The V gene end was trimmed by 4 bases and the J gene end by 7 bases; junction bases not matched to a gene: 15. CDR3 sequence reads: CASSTRLAGEPWEQYF. For the CDR3, the DNA is TGTGCCAGCAGCACCCGCTTAGCGGGGGAGCCTTGGGAGCAGTACTTC.

The chain recombines TRBV6-5 with TRBJ2-7, with D tentatively TRBD1 or TRBD2 (5 bases each). Trimming removed 2 bases from V and 2 bases from J, with 10 bases in between. There are 14 residues in the CDR3. CDR1 is MNHEY, CDR2 SVGAGI, per germline. This CDR3 reads CASSYRGSPYEQYF. CDR3 sequence (DNA): TGTGCCAGCAGTTACCGGGGCAGCCCCTACGAGCAGTACTTC.

The chain employs TRBV6-1 and TRBJ2-5, with 7 bases fitting TRBD1. This CDR3 is 16 amino acids long. Germline lookup yields CDR1 MNHNS and CDR2 SASEGT. Germline trimming cut 2 bases from V and 1 base from J; bases unmatched to any gene: 7. The CDR3 DNA reads TGTGCCAGCAGTGAATGGGGACAGACTTTCCAAGAGACCCAGTACTTC. It encodes CASSEWGQTFQETQYF.

Concerning this clone: The sample contains more than one DNA sequence encoding this CDR3. This rearrangement joins TRBV7-2 to TRBJ2-2; D not certain. The CDR3 is made up of 12 amino acids. V lost 2 bases, J lost 6 bases, and 4 bases lay in between. In germline, CDR1 is SGHTA, CDR2 FQGNSA. The CDR3 sequence: CASSLNSGELFF. The CDR3 coding sequence is TGTGCCAGCAGCTTAAATTCCGGGGAGCTGTTTTTT.

This sequence joins TRBV4-2 and TRBJ1-6; no definite D call. Germline assignment: CDR1 LGHNA and CDR2 YNFKEQ. This CDR3 region has 13 residues. Trimming cost V 1 base and J 8 bases, with 6 bases left between them. CDR3 amino acids: CASSQAPHSPLHF. CDR3 DNA: TGTGCCAGCAGCCAAGCACCACATTCACCCCTCCACTTT.

This clone came up a few times. The chain links TRBV11-1 to TRBJ1-5; possibly TRBD1 for D (5 bases). CDR3 length equals 13 residues. Trimming left V 2 bases short and J 6 bases short, with 8 bases between. The germline gives CDR1 SGHAT, CDR2 FQDESV (reference sequence). The CDR3 protein is CASSLSTVQPQHF. CDR3 nucleotides: TGTGCCAGCAGCTTATCGACAGTTCAGCCCCAGCATTTT.

This rearrangement joins TRBV7-8 to TRBJ2-5; 10 nucleotides align to TRBD1. The end of the DNA aligns better with TRBJ2-7, so the J call may be wrong. The CDR3 contains 16 residues. CDR1 and CDR2 from the germline V gene are SGHVS and FQNEAQ. CDR3 amino acids: CASSLAYGTGDDEQYF. The CDR3 nucleotides are TGTGCCAGCAGCTTAGCGTACGGGACAGGGGATGACGAGCAGTACTTC.

This clone was detected a few times. The rearrangement joins TRBV10-3 to TRBJ2-7, with TRBD1 as a possible D gene (5 bases). V was trimmed by 0 bases and J by 3 bases, leaving 9 bases between them. The CDR3 contains 14 residues. Per germline, CDR1 ENHRY and CDR2 SYGVKD. CDR3 amino acids: CAISESGQDYEQYF. Here the CDR3 DNA reads TGTGCCATCAGTGAGTCAGGACAAGACTACGAGCAGTACTTC.

The rearrangement links TRBV9 to TRBJ2-2; D remains ambiguous. In germline, CDR1 is SGDLS, CDR2 YYNGEE. V shed 2 bases and J shed 4 bases, with 12 bases lying between them. CDR3 size: 15 residues. The CDR3, as DNA: TGTGCCAGCAGCGTCCGTCCGGGTCTCACCGGGGAGCTGTTTTTT. Protein: CASSVRPGLTGELFF. Variable domain in full (rest from reference TRBV9 and TRBJ2-2): DSGVTQTPKHLITATGQRVTLRCSPRSGDLSVYWYQQSLDQGLQFLIQYYNGEERAKGNILERFSAQQFPDLHSELNLSSLELGDSALYFCASSVRPGLTGELFFGEGSRLTVL.

This chain uses TRBV27 with TRBJ2-7; D is possibly TRBD1 or TRBD2 (5 bases each). V was cut by 0 bases and J by 5 bases, with 14 bases left in between. The germline V gene encodes CDR1 MNHEY and CDR2 SMNVEV (reference sequence). The CDR3 runs to 15 residues. The CDR3 region has the DNA TGTGCCAGCAGTTTATCTTCCTCAGGGAGCCACGAGCAGTACTTC. Residues: CASSLSSSGSHEQYF.

The chain employs TRBV7-2 and TRBJ1-1; a possible D gene is TRBD1 (6 bases). Trimming pared 1 base from V and 7 bases from J, leaving 13 bases between. Germline CDR1 reads SGHTA; CDR2 reads FQGNSA. The CDR3 is 14 residues long. The CDR3: CASSLVPGGGEAFF. The DNA for the CDR3 is TGTGCCAGCAGCTTAGTCCCGGGGGGCGGTGAAGCTTTCTTT.

J is TRBJ2-3 and V is TRBV7-6; D gene ambiguous. CDR1 is SGHVS and CDR2 is FNYEAQ in the germline V gene. V lost 2 bases and J lost 4, with 13 bases in between. This CDR3 is 15 amino acids long. CDR3 DNA sequence: TGTGCCAGCAGCTTATCCCCTACCGTGGCAGATACGCAGTATTTT. Amino acid sequence: CASSLSPTVADTQYF.